Shown below are 5 T cell receptor beta chains from a single sample sequenced in a study of beta chain features in type 1 diabetes. Expressed TCRB transcripts were sequenced after all isolated RNA was converted to cDNA. The protocol was immunoSEQ multiplex PCR, while the TCRdb copy is restricted to in-frame clones and leaves out a portion. The table shows 240,000 or so clones, with roughly two thirds occurring only once. Sequences were obtained from naive CD4+ T cells from blood. The source is a man in his thirties or forties in good health.

J is TRBJ2-3 and V is TRBV28; D unclear. With 4 bases removed from V and 1 base from J, the gap between germline ends came to 9 bases. CDR3 size: 14 residues. Looked up from germline, CDR1 is MDHEN and CDR2 is SYDVKM. The DNA of the CDR3 is TGTGCCAGCAGTTCCTCAATGCGCACAGATACGCAGTATTTT. The encoded protein is CASSSSMRTDTQYF.

This clone was counted a few times. The chain recombines TRBV5-4 with TRBJ2-5; tentatively, D is TRBD1 (6 bases). Between the trimmed V and J ends, which lost 4 bases and 1 base, there was a span of 8 bases. Germline CDR1 reads SGHNT; CDR2 reads YYREEE (reference sequence). This CDR3 has 13 amino acids. In nucleotides, the CDR3 is TGTGCCAGCAGCCGCAGGGGCCAAGAGACCCAGTACTTC. It codes for CASSRRGQETQYF.

About this clone itself: One end of the junction fails to match germline, which may point to a read error. This chain uses TRBV5-1 with TRBJ1-1; D remains unclear. This CDR3 has 11 residues. CDR1 is SGHRS, CDR2 YFSETQ, per germline. CDR3 sequence reads: CASRLDTEAFF. For the CDR3, the DNA is TGCGCCAGCAGGTTGGACACTGAAGCTTTCTTT.

This clone was counted once. The chain combines TRBV5-6 with TRBJ2-1, with D perhaps TRBD1 (6 bases). CDR3 length equals 12 residues. The ends were cut back, 0 bases at V and 14 bases at J, with 12 bases in the middle. Germline V gene lookup returns CDR1 SGHDT and CDR2 YYEEEE. The CDR3 DNA reads as TGTGCCAGCAGCTTGGCCACAGGGCAGAAGTTCTTC. Translating gives CASSLATGQKFF.

The chain joins TRBV15 to TRBJ2-1; D is unresolved. Per germline, CDR1 LNHNV and CDR2 YYDKDF (reference sequence). CDR3 length equals 13 residues. V lost 3 bases, J lost 8 bases, and 11 bases lay in between. This chain's CDR3 is CATSRSQYHEQFF. In nucleotides, the CDR3 is TGTGCCACCAGCAGGAGTCAGTACCATGAGCAGTTCTTC.